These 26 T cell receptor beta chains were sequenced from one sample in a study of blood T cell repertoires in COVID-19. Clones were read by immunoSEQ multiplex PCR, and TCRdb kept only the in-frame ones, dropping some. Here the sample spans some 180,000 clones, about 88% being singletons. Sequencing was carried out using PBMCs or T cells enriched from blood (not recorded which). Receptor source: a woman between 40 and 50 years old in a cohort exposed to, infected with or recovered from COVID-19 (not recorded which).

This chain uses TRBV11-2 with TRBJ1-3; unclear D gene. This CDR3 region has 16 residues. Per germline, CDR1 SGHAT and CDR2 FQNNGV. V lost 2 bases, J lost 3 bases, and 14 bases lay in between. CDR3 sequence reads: CASSLLGRGIGNTIYF. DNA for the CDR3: TGTGCCAGCAGCTTATTAGGGCGGGGAATTGGAAACACCATATATTTT.

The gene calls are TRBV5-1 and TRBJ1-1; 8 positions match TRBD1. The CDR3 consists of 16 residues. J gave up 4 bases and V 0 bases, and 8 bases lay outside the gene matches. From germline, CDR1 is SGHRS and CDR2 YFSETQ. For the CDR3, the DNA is TGCGCCAGCAGCTTGGTGGCCGGACAGGGTGGCACTGAAGCTTTCTTT. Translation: CASSLVAGQGGTEAFF.

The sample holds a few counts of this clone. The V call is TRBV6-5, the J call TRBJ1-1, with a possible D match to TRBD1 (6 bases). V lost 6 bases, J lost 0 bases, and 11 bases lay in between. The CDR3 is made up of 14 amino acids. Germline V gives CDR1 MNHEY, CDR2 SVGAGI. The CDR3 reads CASRTGLMNTEAFF. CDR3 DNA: TGTGCCAGCAGAACAGGGCTAATGAACACTGAAGCTTTCTTT.

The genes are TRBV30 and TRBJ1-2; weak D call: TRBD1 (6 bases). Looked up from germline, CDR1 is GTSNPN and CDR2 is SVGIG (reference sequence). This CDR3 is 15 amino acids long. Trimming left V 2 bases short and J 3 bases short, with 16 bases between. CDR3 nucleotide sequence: TGTGCCTGGAGTTCGGAATGGGGGGGCGACTATGGCTACACCTTC. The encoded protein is CAWSSEWGGDYGYTF.

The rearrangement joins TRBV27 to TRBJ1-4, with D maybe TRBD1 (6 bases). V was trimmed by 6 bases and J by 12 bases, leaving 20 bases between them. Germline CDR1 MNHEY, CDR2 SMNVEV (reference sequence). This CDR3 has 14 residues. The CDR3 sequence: CASSFSGRYRELFF. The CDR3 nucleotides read TGTGCCAGCAGCTTCTCGGGCCGGTACAGGGAACTGTTTTTT.

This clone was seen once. CDR3 DNA: TGCGCCAGCAGCCGGACAGGGGTTTTGACAGATACGCAGTATTTT. Protein product: CASSRTGVLTDTQYF. The chain uses TRBV5-1 and TRBJ2-3, with 9 bases fitting TRBD1. Germline-derived CDR1 and CDR2 are SGHRS and YFSETQ. The CDR3 has 15 amino acids. V shed 4 bases and J 3 bases; nucleotides not matched to a gene: 6.

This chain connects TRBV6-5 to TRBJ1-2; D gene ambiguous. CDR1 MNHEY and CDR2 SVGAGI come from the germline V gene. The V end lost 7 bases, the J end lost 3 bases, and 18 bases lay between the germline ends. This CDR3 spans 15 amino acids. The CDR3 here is CASIKDRSRDYGYTF. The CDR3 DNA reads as TGTGCCAGCATCAAAGACCGCTCGCGGGACTATGGCTACACCTTC.

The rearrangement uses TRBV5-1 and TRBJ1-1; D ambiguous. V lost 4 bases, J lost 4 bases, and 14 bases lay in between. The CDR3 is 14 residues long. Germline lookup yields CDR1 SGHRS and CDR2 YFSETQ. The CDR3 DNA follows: TGCGCCAGCAGCCTGGGAGGAGGCCCCACTGAAGCTTTCTTT. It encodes CASSLGGGPTEAFF.

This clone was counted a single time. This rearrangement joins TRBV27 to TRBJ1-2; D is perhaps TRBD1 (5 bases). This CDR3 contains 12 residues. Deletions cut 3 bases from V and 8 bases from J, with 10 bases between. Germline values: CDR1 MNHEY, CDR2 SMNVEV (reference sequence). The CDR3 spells CASSFAGRGYTF. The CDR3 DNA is TGTGCCAGCAGTTTCGCAGGGCGCGGCTACACCTTC.

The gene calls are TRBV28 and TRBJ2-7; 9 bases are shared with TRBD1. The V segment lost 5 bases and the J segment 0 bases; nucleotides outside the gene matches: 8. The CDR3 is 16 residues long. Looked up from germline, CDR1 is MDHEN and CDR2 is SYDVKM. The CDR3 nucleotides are TGTGCCAGCAGTCTTTTTGGGACAGGGAACTCCTACGAGCAGTACTTC. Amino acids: CASSLFGTGNSYEQYF.

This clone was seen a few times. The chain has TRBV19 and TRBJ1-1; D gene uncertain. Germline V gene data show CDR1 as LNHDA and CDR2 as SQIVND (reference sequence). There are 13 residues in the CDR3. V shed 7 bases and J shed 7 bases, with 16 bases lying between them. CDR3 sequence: CASTFGRGLEAFF. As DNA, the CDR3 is TGTGCCAGTACCTTCGGTAGAGGGCTTGAAGCTTTCTTT.

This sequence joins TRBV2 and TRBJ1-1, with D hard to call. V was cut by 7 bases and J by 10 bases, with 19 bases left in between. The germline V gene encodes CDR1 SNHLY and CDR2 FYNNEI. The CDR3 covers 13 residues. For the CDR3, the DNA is TGTGCCAGCACGGGGAACTGGGTTATGGCAGCTTTCTTT. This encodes CASTGNWVMAAFF.

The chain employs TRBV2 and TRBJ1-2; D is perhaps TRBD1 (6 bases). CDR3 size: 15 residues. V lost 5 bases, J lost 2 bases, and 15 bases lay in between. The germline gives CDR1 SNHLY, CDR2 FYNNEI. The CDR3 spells CASSLLSTGNYGYTF. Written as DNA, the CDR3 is TGTGCCAGCAGTCTTTTATCGACAGGAAACTATGGCTACACCTTC.

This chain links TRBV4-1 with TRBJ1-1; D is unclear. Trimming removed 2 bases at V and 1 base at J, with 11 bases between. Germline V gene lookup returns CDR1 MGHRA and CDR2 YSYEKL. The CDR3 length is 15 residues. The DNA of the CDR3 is TGCGCCAGCAGCCAAAACAGCTTGGGGAACACTGAAGCTTTCTTT. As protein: CASSQNSLGNTEAFF.

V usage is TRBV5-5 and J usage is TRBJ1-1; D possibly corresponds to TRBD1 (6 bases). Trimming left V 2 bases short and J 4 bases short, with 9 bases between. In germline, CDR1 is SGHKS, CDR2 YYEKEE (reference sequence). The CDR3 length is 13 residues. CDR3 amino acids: CASSLTGLTEAFF. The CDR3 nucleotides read TGTGCCAGCAGCTTAACAGGGCTCACTGAAGCTTTCTTT.

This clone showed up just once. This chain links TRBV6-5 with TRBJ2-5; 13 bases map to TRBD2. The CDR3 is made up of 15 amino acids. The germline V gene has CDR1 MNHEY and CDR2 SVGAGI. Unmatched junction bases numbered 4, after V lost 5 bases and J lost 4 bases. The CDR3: CASSQGLAGLETQYF. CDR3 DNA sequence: TGTGCCAGCAGTCAGGGACTAGCGGGATTAGAGACCCAGTACTTC.

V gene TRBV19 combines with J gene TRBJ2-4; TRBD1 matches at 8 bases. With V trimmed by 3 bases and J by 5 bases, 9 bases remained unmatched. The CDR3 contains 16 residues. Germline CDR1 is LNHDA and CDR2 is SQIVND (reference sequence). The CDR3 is CASSILRQGRENIQYF. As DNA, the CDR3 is TGTGCCAGTAGTATTTTACGACAGGGGCGTGAAAACATTCAGTACTTC.

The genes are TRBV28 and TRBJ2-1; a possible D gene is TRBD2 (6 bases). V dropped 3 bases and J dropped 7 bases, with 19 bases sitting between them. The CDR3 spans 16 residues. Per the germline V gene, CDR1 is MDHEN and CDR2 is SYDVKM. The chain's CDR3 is CASSFSAGRKANEQFF. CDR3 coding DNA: TGTGCCAGCAGTTTTTCTGCAGGGAGGAAGGCTAATGAGCAGTTCTTC.

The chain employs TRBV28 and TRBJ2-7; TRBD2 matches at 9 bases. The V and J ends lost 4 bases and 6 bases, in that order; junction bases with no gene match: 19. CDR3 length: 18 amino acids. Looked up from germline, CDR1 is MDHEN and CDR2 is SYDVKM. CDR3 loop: CASSSPTGRTAGGSEQYF. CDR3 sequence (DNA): TGTGCCAGCAGTTCCCCGACAGGGCGGACAGCGGGGGGATCCGAGCAGTACTTC.

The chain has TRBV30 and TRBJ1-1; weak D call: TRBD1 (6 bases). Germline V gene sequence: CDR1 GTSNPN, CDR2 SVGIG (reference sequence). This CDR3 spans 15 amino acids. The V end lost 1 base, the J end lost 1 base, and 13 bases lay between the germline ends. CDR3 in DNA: TGTGCCTGGAGTGCTGCAGGGGAGAGGAACACTGAAGCTTTCTTT. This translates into CAWSAAGERNTEAFF. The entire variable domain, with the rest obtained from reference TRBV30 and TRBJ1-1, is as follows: SQTIHQWPATLVQPVGSPLSLECTVEGTSNPNLYWYRQAAGRGLQLLFYSVGIGQISSEVPQNLSASRPQDRQFILSSKKLLLSDSGFYLCAWSAAGERNTEAFFGQGTRLTVV.

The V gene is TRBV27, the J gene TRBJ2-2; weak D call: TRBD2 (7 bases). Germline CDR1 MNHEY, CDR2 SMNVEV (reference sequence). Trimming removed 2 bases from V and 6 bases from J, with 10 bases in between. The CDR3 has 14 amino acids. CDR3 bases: TGTGCCAGCAGTTTAGGGGGGGGGCCCGGGGAGCTGTTTTTT. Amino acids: CASSLGGGPGELFF.

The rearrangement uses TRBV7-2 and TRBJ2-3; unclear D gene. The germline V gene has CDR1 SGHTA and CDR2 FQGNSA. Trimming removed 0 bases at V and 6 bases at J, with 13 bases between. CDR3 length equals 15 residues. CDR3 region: CASSLAPLGPDTQYF. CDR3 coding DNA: TGTGCCAGCAGCTTAGCTCCCCTAGGCCCGGATACGCAGTATTTT.

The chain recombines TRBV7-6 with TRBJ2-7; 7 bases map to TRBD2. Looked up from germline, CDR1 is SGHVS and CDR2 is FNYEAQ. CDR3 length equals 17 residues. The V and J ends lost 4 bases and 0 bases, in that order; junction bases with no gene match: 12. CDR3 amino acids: CASSSTGRGGSSYEQYF. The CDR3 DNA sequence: TGTGCCAGCAGCTCGACGGGTCGGGGAGGGAGCTCCTACGAGCAGTACTTC.

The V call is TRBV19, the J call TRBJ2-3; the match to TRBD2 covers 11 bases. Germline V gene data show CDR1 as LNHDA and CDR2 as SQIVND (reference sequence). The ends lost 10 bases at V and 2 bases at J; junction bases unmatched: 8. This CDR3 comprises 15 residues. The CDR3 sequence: CATSVAGGPTDTQYF. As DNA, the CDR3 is TGTGCCACCAGTGTAGCGGGGGGGCCCACAGATACGCAGTATTTT.

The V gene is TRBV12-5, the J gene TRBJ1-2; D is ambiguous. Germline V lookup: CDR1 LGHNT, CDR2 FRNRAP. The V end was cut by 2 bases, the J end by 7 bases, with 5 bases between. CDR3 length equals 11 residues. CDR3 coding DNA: TGTGCTAGTGGTTTGTTGCGTGGCTACACCTTC. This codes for CASGLLRGYTF.

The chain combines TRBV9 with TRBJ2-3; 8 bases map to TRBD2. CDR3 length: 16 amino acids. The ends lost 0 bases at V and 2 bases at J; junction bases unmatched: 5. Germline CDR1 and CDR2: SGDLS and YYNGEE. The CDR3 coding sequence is TGTGCCAGCAGCGTAGAGGGACTAGGAGCCACAGATACGCAGTATTTT. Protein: CASSVEGLGATDTQYF.